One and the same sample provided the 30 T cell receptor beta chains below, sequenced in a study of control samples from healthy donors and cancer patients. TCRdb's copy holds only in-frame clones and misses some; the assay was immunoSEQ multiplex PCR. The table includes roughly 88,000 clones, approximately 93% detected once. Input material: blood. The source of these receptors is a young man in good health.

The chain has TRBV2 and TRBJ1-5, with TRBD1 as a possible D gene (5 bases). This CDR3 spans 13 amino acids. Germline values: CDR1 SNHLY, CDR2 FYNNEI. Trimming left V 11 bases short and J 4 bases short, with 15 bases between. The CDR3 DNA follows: TGTGCCTTGGGGAGGGAGGGGAATCAGCCCCAGCATTTT. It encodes CALGREGNQPQHF.

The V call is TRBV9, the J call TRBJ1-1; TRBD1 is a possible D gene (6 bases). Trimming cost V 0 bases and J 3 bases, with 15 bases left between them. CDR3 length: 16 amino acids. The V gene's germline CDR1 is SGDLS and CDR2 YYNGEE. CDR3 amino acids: CASSVDGGRLDTEAFF. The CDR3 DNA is TGTGCCAGCAGCGTAGACGGGGGGCGTTTGGACACTGAAGCTTTCTTT.

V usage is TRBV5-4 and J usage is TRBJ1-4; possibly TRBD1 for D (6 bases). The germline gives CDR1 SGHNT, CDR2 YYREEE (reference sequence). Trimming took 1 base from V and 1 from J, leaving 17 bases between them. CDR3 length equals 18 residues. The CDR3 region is CASSLRQGTIGTNEKLFF. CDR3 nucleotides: TGTGCCAGCAGCTTGAGGCAGGGGACGATTGGAACTAATGAAAAACTGTTTTTT.

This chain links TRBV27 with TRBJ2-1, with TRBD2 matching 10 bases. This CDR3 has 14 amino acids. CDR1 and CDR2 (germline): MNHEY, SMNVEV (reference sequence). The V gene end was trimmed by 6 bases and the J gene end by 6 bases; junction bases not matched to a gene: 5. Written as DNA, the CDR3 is TGTGCCAGCAGCTCCCGGACTAGCGGCAATGAGCAGTTCTTC. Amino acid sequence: CASSSRTSGNEQFF.

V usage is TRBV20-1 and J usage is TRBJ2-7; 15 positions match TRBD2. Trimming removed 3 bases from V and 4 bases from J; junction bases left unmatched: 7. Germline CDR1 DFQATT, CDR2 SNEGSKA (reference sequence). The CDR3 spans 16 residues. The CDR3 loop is CSASRGLAGGRYEQYF. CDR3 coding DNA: TGCAGTGCTAGTCGTGGACTAGCGGGAGGGCGGTACGAGCAGTACTTC.

The CDR3 reads CASSLWGQGLQSEQYF. As DNA, the CDR3 is TGCGCCAGCAGCTTGTGGGGACAGGGACTTCAGAGTGAGCAGTACTTC. This sequence joins TRBV5-1 and TRBJ2-7; TRBD1 matches at 9 bases. The V gene end was trimmed by 1 base and the J gene end by 7 bases; junction bases not matched to a gene: 12. This CDR3 region has 16 residues. Germline CDR1 is SGHRS and CDR2 is YFSETQ.

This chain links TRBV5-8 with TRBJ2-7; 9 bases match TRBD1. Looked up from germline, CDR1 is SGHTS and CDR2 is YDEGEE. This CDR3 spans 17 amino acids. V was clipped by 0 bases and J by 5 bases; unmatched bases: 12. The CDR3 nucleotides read TGTGCCAGCAGCTTGGTGGGCGCCGGGACAGGGAGGGACGAGCAGTACTTC. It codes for CASSLVGAGTGRDEQYF.

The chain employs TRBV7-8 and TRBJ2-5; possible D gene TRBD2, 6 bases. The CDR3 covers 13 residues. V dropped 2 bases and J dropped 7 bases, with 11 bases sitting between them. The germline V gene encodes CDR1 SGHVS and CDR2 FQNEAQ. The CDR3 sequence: CASSLLGGGTQYF. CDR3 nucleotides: TGTGCCAGCAGCTTACTGGGGGGAGGGACCCAGTACTTC.

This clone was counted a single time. Written as DNA, the CDR3 is TGTGCCAGCAGCCTGGACAGGGGAGGACCCCTCCACTTT. It specifies CASSLDRGGPLHF. The V call is TRBV4-2, the J call TRBJ1-6; 9 bases agree with TRBD1. V lost 4 bases and J lost 12; bases outside the gene matches: 4. There are 13 residues in the CDR3. Germline V gene sequence: CDR1 LGHNA, CDR2 YNFKEQ.

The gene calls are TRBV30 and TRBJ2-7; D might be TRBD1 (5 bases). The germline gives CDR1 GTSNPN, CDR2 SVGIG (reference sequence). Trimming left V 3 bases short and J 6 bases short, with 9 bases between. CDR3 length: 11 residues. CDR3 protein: CAWRPGSEQYF. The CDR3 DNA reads TGTGCCTGGAGACCAGGGTCCGAGCAGTACTTC. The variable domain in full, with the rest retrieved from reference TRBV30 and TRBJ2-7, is SQTIHQWPATLVQPVGSPLSLECTVEGTSNPNLYWYRQAAGRGLQLLFYSVGIGQISSEVPQNLSASRPQDRQFILSSKKLLLSDSGFYLCAWRPGSEQYFGPGTRLTVT.

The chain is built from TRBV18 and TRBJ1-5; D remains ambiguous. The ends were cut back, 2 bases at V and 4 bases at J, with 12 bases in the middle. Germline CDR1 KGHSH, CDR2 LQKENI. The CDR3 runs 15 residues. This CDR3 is CASSPEAWGNQPQHF. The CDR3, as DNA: TGTGCCAGCTCACCAGAGGCGTGGGGTAATCAGCCCCAGCATTTT.

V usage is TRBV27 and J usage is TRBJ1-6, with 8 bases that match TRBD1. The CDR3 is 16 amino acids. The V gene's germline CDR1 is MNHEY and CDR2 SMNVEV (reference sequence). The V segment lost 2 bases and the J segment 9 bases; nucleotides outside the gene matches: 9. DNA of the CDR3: TGTGCCAGCAGTTTAGCCGGACAGGGTATTAGTTCACCCCTCCACTTT. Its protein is CASSLAGQGISSPLHF.

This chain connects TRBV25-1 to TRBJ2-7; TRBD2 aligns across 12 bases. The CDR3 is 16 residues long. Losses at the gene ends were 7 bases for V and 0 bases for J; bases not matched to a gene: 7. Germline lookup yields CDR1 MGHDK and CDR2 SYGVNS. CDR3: CASTGLAGRHSYEQYF. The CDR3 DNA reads TGTGCCAGCACTGGACTAGCGGGACGACACTCCTACGAGCAGTACTTC.

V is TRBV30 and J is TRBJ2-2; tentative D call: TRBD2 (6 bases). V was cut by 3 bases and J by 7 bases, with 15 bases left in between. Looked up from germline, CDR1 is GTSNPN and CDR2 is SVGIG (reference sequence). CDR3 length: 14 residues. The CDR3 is CAWRPRGTRGELFF. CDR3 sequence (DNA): TGTGCCTGGAGACCCCGCGGGACGCGCGGGGAGCTGTTTTTT.

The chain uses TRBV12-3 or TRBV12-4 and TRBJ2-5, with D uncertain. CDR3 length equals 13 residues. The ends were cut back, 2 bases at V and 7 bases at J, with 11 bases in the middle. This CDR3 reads CASSLTPIGTQYF. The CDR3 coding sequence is TGTGCCAGCAGTTTAACCCCCATCGGGACCCAGTACTTC.

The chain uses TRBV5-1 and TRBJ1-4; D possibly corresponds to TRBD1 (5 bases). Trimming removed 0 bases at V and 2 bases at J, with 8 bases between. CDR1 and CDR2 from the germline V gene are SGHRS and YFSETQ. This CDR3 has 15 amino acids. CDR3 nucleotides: TGCGCCAGCAGCTTGGGGACATTTACTAATGAAAAACTGTTTTTT. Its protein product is CASSLGTFTNEKLFF.

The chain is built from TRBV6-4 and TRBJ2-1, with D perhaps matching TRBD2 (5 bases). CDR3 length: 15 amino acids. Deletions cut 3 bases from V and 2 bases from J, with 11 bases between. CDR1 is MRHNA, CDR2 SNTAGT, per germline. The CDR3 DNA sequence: TGTGCCAGCAGTGAGGGCGGGTCAACCTACAATGAGCAGTTCTTC. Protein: CASSEGGSTYNEQFF.

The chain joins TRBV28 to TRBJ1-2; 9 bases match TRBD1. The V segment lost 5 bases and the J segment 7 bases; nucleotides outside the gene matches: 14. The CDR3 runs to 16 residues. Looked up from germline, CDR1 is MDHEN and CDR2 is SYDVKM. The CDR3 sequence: CASSRTGEPLPFGYTF. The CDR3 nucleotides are TGTGCCAGCAGTCGGACAGGGGAGCCCCTTCCCTTTGGCTACACCTTC.

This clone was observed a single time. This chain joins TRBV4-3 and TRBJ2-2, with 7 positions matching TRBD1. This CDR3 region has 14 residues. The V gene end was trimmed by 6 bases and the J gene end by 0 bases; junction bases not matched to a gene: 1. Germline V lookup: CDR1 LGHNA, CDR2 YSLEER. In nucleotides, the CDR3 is TGCGCCAGCAGACAGGGGACGAACACCGGGGAGCTGTTTTTT. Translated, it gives CASRQGTNTGELFF.

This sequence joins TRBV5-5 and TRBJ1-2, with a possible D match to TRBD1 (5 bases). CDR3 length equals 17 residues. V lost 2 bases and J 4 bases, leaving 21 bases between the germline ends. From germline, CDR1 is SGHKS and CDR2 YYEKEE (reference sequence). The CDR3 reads CASSFVTELRLTYGYTF. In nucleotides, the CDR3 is TGTGCCAGCAGCTTTGTGACAGAGCTCCGGTTAACCTATGGCTACACCTTC. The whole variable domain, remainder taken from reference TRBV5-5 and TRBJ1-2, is DAGVTQSPTHLIKTRGQQVTLRCSPISGHKSVSWYQQVLGQGPQFIFQYYEKEERGRGNFPDRFSARQFPNYSSELNVNALLLGDSALYLCASSFVTELRLTYGYTFGSGTRLTVV.

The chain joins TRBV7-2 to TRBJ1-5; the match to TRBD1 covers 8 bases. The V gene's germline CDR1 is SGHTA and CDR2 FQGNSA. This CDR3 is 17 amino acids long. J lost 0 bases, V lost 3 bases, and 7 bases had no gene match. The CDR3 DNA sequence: TGTGCCAGCAGCTTCGGAACAGGGGGGGATAGCAATCAGCCCCAGCATTTT. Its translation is CASSFGTGGDSNQPQHF.

The CDR3 spells CASSETSGQNYGYTF. CDR3 nucleotide sequence: TGTGCCAGCAGTGAAACCTCAGGACAGAACTATGGCTACACCTTC. The V and J genes are TRBV6-1 and TRBJ1-2, with D possibly being TRBD1 (6 bases). The CDR3 spans 15 residues. Germline CDR1 reads MNHNS; CDR2 reads SASEGT. Between the trimmed V and J ends, which lost 2 bases and 2 bases, there was a span of 12 bases.

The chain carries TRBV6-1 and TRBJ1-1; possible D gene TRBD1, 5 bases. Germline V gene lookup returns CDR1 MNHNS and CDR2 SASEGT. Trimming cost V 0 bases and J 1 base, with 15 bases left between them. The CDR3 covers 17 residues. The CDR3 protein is CASSEARSGLRNTEAFF. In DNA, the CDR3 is TGTGCCAGCAGTGAAGCCCGATCGGGGCTCCGGAACACTGAAGCTTTCTTT.

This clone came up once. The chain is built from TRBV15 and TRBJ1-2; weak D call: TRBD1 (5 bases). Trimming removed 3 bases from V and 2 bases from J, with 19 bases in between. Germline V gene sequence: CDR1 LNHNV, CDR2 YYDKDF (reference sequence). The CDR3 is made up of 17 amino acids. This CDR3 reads CATSRRNEQGKNYGYTF. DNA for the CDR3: TGTGCCACCAGCAGGCGTAACGAGCAGGGTAAAAACTATGGCTACACCTTC.

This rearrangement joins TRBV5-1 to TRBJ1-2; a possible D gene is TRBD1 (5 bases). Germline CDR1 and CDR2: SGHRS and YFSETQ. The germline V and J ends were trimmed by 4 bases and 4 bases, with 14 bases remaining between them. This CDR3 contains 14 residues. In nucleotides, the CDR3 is TGCGCCAGCAGCGGAGGGGACTCCGCCTATGGCTACACCTTC. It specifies CASSGGDSAYGYTF.

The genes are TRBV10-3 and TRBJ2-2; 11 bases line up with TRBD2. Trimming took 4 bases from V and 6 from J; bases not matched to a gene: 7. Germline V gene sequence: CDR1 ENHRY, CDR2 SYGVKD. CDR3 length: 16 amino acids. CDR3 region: CAISGAGTSGSGELFF. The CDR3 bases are TGTGCCATCAGTGGGGCCGGGACTAGCGGTTCCGGGGAGCTGTTTTTT.

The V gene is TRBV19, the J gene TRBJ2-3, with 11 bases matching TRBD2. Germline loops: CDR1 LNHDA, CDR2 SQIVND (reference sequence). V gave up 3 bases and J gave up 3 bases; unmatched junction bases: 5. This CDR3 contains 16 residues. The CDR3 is CASSMTSGMGTDTQYF. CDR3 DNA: TGTGCCAGTAGTATGACTAGCGGGATGGGGACAGATACGCAGTATTTT.

Here the CDR3 reads CAWSVRTGGVTEAFF. In DNA, the CDR3 is TGTGCCTGGAGTGTACGGACAGGGGGAGTCACTGAAGCTTTCTTT. The V gene is TRBV30, the J gene TRBJ1-1, with TRBD1 matching 10 bases. Germline CDR1 and CDR2: GTSNPN and SVGIG (reference sequence). This CDR3 contains 15 residues. The ends lost 0 bases at V and 4 bases at J; junction bases unmatched: 5.

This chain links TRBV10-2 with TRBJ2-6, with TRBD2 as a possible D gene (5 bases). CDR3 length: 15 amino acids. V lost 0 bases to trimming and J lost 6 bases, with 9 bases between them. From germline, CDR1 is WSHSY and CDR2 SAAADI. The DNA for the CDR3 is TGCGCCAGCAGTGAGTCGGCGGGTAAGGCCAACGTCCTGACTTTC. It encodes CASSESAGKANVLTF.

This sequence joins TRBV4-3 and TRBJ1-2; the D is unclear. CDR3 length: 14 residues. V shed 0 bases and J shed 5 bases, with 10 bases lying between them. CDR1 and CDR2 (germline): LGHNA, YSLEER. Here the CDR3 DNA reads TGCGCCAGCAGCCAAGATGGTGGAGTGTATGGCTACACCTTC. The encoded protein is CASSQDGGVYGYTF.